This T cell receptor (beta chain) was found in a study of radiotherapy plus CTLA-4 blockade in lung cancer. General study results and limits: Some TCR clones had been derived from tumors. These clones expanded in peripheral blood after radiotherapy plus ipilimumab.

The V end lost 0 bases, the J end lost 5 bases, and 17 bases lay between the germline ends. Germline CDR1 LGHNA, CDR2 YNFKEQ. There are 17 residues in the CDR3. Produced via immunoSEQ multiplex PCR; TCRdb's table is partial and in-frame only. Of some 66,000 clones listed, about 80% were seen once; the top ten hold less than 5%. Points on this clone: Antigen unknown. Other DNA sequences in this sample translate to the same CDR3.

The TCR originated in a human donor with non-small cell lung cancer who had a partial response to radiotherapy plus ipilimumab. The rearrangement joins TRBV4-2 to TRBJ2-1; no definite D call. The sample in question was peripheral blood, obtained from a patient treated with radiotherapy plus ipilimumab. CDR3 in amino acids: CASSQESSAAQNNEQFF. DNA for the CDR3: TGTGCCAGCAGCCAAGAAAGTTCGGCAGCGCAGAACAATGAGCAGTTCTTC.